This passage covers 21 T cell receptor beta chains from one sample sequenced in a study of T cell responses to AZD1222 COVID-19 vaccine. The data were produced by immunoSEQ multiplex PCR, yet TCRdb's version contains in-frame clones alone and is incomplete. The data show roughly 150,000 clones, roughly nine tenths seen once. The specimen was peripheral blood, collected on day 0 of AZD1222 vaccination. These receptors originate from an adult in good health.

The CDR3 here is CASSPGVDEKLFF. The CDR3 bases are TGTGCCAGCTCACCAGGCGTGGATGAAAAACTGTTTTTT. The gene calls are TRBV18 and TRBJ1-4; D call uncertain. V lost 2 bases, J lost 6 bases, and 7 bases lay in between. This CDR3 region has 13 residues. CDR1 and CDR2 from the germline V gene are KGHSH and LQKENI.

This clone has a single count. The CDR3 sequence is CASSPGRANSPLHF. The CDR3 coding sequence is TGTGCCAGCAGCCCGGGACGGGCTAATTCACCCCTCCACTTT. The V gene is TRBV7-2, the J gene TRBJ1-6, with TRBD1 as a possible D gene (5 bases). This CDR3 has 14 amino acids. Trimming removed 5 bases from V and 6 bases from J, with 11 bases in between. Germline loops: CDR1 SGHTA, CDR2 FQGNSA. Complete variable domain (other parts from reference TRBV7-2 and TRBJ1-6): GAGVSQSPSNKVTEKGKDVELRCDPISGHTALYWYRQSLGQGLEFLIYFQGNSAPDKSGLPSDRFSAERTGGSVSTLTIQRTQQEDSAVYLCASSPGRANSPLHFGNGTRLTVT.

This clone appeared a single time. The chain uses TRBV5-6 and TRBJ2-1, with D possibly matching TRBD2 (6 bases). The CDR3 is 19 amino acids. The germline gives CDR1 SGHDT, CDR2 YYEEEE. Trimming stripped 0 bases from V and 0 bases from J, with 19 bases between. CDR3 protein: CASSLGRDPGGYSYNEQFF. DNA for the CDR3: TGTGCCAGCAGCTTGGGCCGGGACCCCGGGGGATACTCCTACAATGAGCAGTTCTTC.

This clone was seen a single time. The chain links TRBV6-2 or TRBV6-3 to TRBJ2-7; D is possibly TRBD1 (6 bases). Deletions cut 2 bases from V and 0 bases from J, with 11 bases between. CDR3 length equals 15 residues. Germline loops: CDR1 MNHEY, CDR2 SVGEGT. The CDR3 sequence: CASSYGGSISYEQYF. Here the CDR3 DNA reads TGTGCCAGCAGTTACGGGGGCTCAATCTCCTACGAGCAGTACTTC.

The CDR3 bases are TGTGCCAGCAGTTTGGGCAGGGCTTCTCAGTTCTTC. This encodes CASSLGRASQFF. The chain uses TRBV28 and TRBJ2-1, with D possibly TRBD1 on 5 matching bases. Germline V gene lookup returns CDR1 MDHEN and CDR2 SYDVKM. The ends were cut back, 3 bases at V and 13 bases at J, with 13 bases in the middle. The CDR3 runs 12 residues.

A few counts support this clone. The chain employs TRBV6-2 or TRBV6-3 and TRBJ1-5; D is perhaps TRBD1 (5 bases). This CDR3 spans 16 amino acids. Germline V lookup: CDR1 MNHEY, CDR2 SVGEGT. V was pared by 3 bases and J by 1 base, with 13 bases between. The CDR3 loop is CASSYSGLVSNQPQHF. The CDR3 DNA reads as TGTGCCAGCAGTTATTCAGGGCTAGTAAGCAATCAGCCCCAGCATTTT.

The chain recombines TRBV5-1 with TRBJ2-6; no clear D. The CDR3 has 16 amino acids. Germline CDR1 is SGHRS and CDR2 is YFSETQ. Trimming stripped 0 bases from V and 1 base from J, with 8 bases between. The CDR3 DNA follows: TGCGCCAGCAGCTTGGATCCCGGATCTGGGGCCAACGTCCTGACTTTC. As protein: CASSLDPGSGANVLTF.

The chain is built from TRBV5-1 and TRBJ2-7; D is undetermined. The length of the CDR3 is 13 residues. CDR1 and CDR2 from the germline V gene are SGHRS and YFSETQ. Between the trimmed V and J ends, which lost 3 bases and 3 bases, there was a span of 10 bases. The CDR3 DNA follows: TGCGCCAGCAGCTCGGACGGGTTCTACGAGCAGTACGTC. Translated: CASSSDGFYEQYV.

The rearrangement links TRBV5-4 to TRBJ1-4, with 9 bases that match TRBD1. The V gene's germline CDR1 is SGHNT and CDR2 YYREEE (reference sequence). This CDR3 is built from 15 residues. V lost 4 bases and J lost 6; bases outside the gene matches: 7. CDR3 sequence reads: CASSAGWDRDEKLFF. CDR3 coding DNA: TGTGCCAGCAGCGCGGGGTGGGACAGGGATGAAAAACTGTTTTTT.

The gene calls are TRBV18 and TRBJ2-7; no reliable D call. CDR1 KGHSH and CDR2 LQKENI come from the germline V gene. Trimming cost V 6 bases and J 6 bases, with 12 bases left between them. The CDR3 extends over 12 amino acids. CDR3 amino acids: CASSPGYSEQYF. Here the CDR3 DNA reads TGTGCCAGCTCCCCCGGGTACAGCGAGCAGTACTTC.

V gene TRBV7-3 combines with J gene TRBJ2-1; tentatively, D is TRBD1 or TRBD2 (5 bases each). This CDR3 spans 15 amino acids. V was clipped by 4 bases and J by 1 base, with 11 bases between them. Germline CDR1 reads SGHTA; CDR2 reads FQGTGA. The CDR3, as DNA: TGTGCCAGCAGCTCCCGGGGCCAGTCCTACAATGAGCAGTTCTTC. Translated, it gives CASSSRGQSYNEQFF.

The chain links TRBV27 to TRBJ2-3; D possibly corresponds to TRBD2 (5 bases). Germline V lookup: CDR1 MNHEY, CDR2 SMNVEV (reference sequence). CDR3 length equals 16 residues. V lost 0 bases and J 3 bases, leaving 13 bases between the germline ends. The DNA for the CDR3 is TGTGCCAGCAGTTTATCGATGCCCCGCGGGACAGATACGCAGTATTTT. Its protein product is CASSLSMPRGTDTQYF.

The genes are TRBV9 and TRBJ2-3, with D maybe TRBD2 (5 bases). Germline CDR1 reads SGDLS; CDR2 reads YYNGEE. Trimming removed 1 base at V and 3 bases at J, with 12 bases between. The CDR3 consists of 15 residues. The CDR3 loop reads CASSVQSLATDTQYF. DNA for the CDR3: TGTGCCAGCAGCGTACAGAGCCTAGCAACAGATACGCAGTATTTT.

The chain has TRBV10-2 and TRBJ2-2, with D maybe TRBD1 (5 bases). The length of the CDR3 is 11 residues. Germline V gives CDR1 WSHSY, CDR2 SAAADI. The germline V and J ends were trimmed by 7 bases and 8 bases, with 8 bases remaining between them. This chain's CDR3 is CASTRTGELFF. CDR3 nucleotide sequence: TGCGCCAGCACCCGGACAGGGGAGCTGTTTTTT.

V usage is TRBV14 and J usage is TRBJ2-7; D is perhaps TRBD2 (6 bases). The length of the CDR3 is 12 residues. Germline V gene sequence: CDR1 SGHDN, CDR2 FVKESK. V lost 8 bases, J lost 7 bases, and 15 bases lay in between. Here the CDR3 reads CASGRGSREQYF. Written as DNA, the CDR3 is TGTGCCAGCGGTCGGGGGTCAAGGGAGCAGTACTTC.

The rearrangement joins TRBV5-6 to TRBJ2-5; the match to TRBD2 covers 7 bases. The germline V gene has CDR1 SGHDT and CDR2 YYEEEE. The junction had 6 bases not matched to a gene; V was cut back by 2 bases and J by 2 bases. The CDR3 runs 15 residues. The CDR3 DNA reads TGTGCCAGCAGCTTAGGATCGGGGGGTCAAGAGACCCAGTACTTC. Residues: CASSLGSGGQETQYF.

The chain combines TRBV6-5 with TRBJ1-5; 8 bases line up with TRBD1. The CDR3 is 14 residues long. With V trimmed by 5 bases and J by 5 bases, 5 bases remained unmatched. Germline CDR1 MNHEY, CDR2 SVGAGI. The CDR3 nucleotides read TGTGCCAGCAGTCGAGACAGGGGAGATCAGCCCCAGCATTTT. Amino acids: CASSRDRGDQPQHF.

The chain carries TRBV6-1 and TRBJ1-3; no clear D gene. The germline V gene encodes CDR1 MNHNS and CDR2 SASEGT. Trimming left V 0 bases short and J 2 bases short, with 17 bases between. This CDR3 comprises 18 residues. CDR3 DNA sequence: TGTGCCAGCAGTGAAGCGCTCCCGGAGGTCTTCCCTGGAAACACCATATATTTT. Residues: CASSEALPEVFPGNTIYF.

The chain employs TRBV19 and TRBJ1-5; the D is unclear. Germline loops: CDR1 LNHDA, CDR2 SQIVND (reference sequence). The CDR3 loop spans 15 amino acids. Trimming took off 7 bases at V and 3 bases at J, with 16 bases between the two ends. CDR3 residues: CASISVGSHNQPQHF. CDR3 in DNA: TGTGCCAGTATTTCTGTCGGCAGCCACAATCAGCCCCAGCATTTT.

The V call is TRBV4-1, the J call TRBJ1-2, with 7 bases fitting TRBD1. Trimming cost V 0 bases and J 6 bases; bases outside gene matches: 7. The length of the CDR3 is 15 residues. Germline V lookup: CDR1 MGHRA, CDR2 YSYEKL. The CDR3 DNA sequence: TGCGCCAGCAGCCAAGAGAGTTCCGGGACAGATGGCTACACCTTC. Translation gives CASSQESSGTDGYTF.

This chain connects TRBV5-4 to TRBJ1-4; 10 positions match TRBD1. The CDR3 consists of 17 residues. V lost 0 bases to trimming and J lost 0 bases; unmatched junction nucleotides: 2. The germline CDR1 and CDR2 sequences are SGHNT and YYREEE (reference sequence). As DNA, the CDR3 is TGTGCCAGCAGCTTGGGGGGACAGGGGACAACTAATGAAAAACTGTTTTTT. Encoded protein: CASSLGGQGTTNEKLFF.